The entry that follows covers one TCR beta chain sequence. Its specificity is not known. The data were taken from a study of T cell responses to AZD1222 COVID-19 vaccine. The table came from immunoSEQ multiplex PCR; TCRdb's copy has only in-frame clones and leaves some out. The sample has some 120,000 clones; approximately 90% are singletons. Overall study results and limits: Clonal diversity may have been underestimated in mostly white British donors.

Germline CDR1 is MNHNS and CDR2 is SASEGT. V dropped 3 bases and J dropped 0 bases, with 12 bases sitting between them. The CDR3 has 16 amino acids. This material consisted of peripheral blood, taken on day 0 of MenACWY control vaccination. The clonotype comes from an adult in good health. V is TRBV6-1 and J is TRBJ2-1; either TRBD1 or TRBD2 may supply D (5 bases each). The CDR3 nucleotides read TGTGCCAGCAGTGAGTTTAGCGACAGCTCCTACAATGAGCAGTTCTTC. This gives the protein CASSEFSDSSYNEQFF.